This is a list of T cell receptor beta chains from one sample in a study of shared clonotypes between healthy human individuals. The assay was immunoSEQ multiplex PCR, and TCRdb's table has in-frame clones only and misses some. This repertoire shows some 2.1 million clones, 85% to 95% found once; its top ten account for around 1.8%. Sequenced sample: naive CD8+ T cells from PBMCs. The receptors were gathered from a man aged 18 to 35 in good health. Some clones in this sample may be carry-over from other donors' samples. CDR3s include the opening cysteine and the closing phenylalanine or tryptophan. D genes are given only for firm matches. Clone size appears in some rows only: once, few, many, or a class for an expanded clone.

J gene	D gene	CDR3 length	clone size	V gene	CDR3 DNA	CDR3 protein
TRBJ2-5	TRBD2	15	.	TRBV7-8	TGTGCCAGCAGCCTCACTGGCGGGAGTGGAGAGACCCAGTACTTC	CASSLTGGSGETQYF
TRBJ2-2	.	18	.	TRBV12-5	TGTGCTAGTGGTTTGTGGACAGAATTACTCCAGGGGACCGGGGAGCTGTTTTTT	CASGLWTELLQGTGELFF
TRBJ1-1	.	14	.	TRBV27	TGTGCCAGCAGTCTCCTAGGGGGGGGAACTGAAGCTTTCTTT	CASSLLGGGTEAFF
TRBJ2-4	.	14	.	TRBV28	TGTGCCAGCAGACTTAGTGGAGCCAAAAACATTCAGTACTTC	CASRLSGAKNIQYF
TRBJ2-1	.	14	.	TRBV28	TGTGCCAGCACCATGCGGGCTTTAGTGGGCGAGCAGTTCTTC	CASTMRALVGEQFF
TRBJ2-1	TRBD2	17	.	TRBV2	TGTGCCAGCAGCCACCCTATAGCGGGGAGGGCCGGCGGTGAGCAGTTCTTC	CASSHPIAGRAGGEQFF
TRBJ1-4	.	14	.	TRBV28	TGTGCCAGCAGCCCCGAGGGAGGGATGGGAAAACTGTTTTTT	CASSPEGGMGKLFF
TRBJ1-5	.	13	.	TRBV28	TGTGCCAGCAGTTTATTAGTCAATCAGCCCCAGCATTTT	CASSLLVNQPQHF
TRBJ2-7	.	15	.	TRBV6-4	TGTGCCAGCAGTGCGGGGGCTAGCGGTTACTACGAGCAGTACTTC	CASSAGASGYYEQYF
TRBJ2-7	.	13	once	TRBV6-6	TGTGCCAGCAGTTATGGTACATTCGACGAGCAGTACTTC	CASSYGTFDEQYF
TRBJ2-1	TRBD2	15	.	TRBV9	TGTGCCAGCAGCCCCGTAGCGGGATTCTACAATGAGCAGTTCTTC	CASSPVAGFYNEQFF
TRBJ2-3	TRBD2	15	.	TRBV18	TGTGCCAGCTCACCTGTAGCGGGATTCACAGATACGCAGTATTTT	CASSPVAGFTDTQYF
TRBJ2-7	TRBD2	15	.	TRBV27	TGTGCCAGCAGTCCCGGACTAGCGGGAGGCTACGAGCAGTACTTC	CASSPGLAGGYEQYF
TRBJ2-2	.	14	.	TRBV7-8	TGTGCCAGCAGAGACCTAGCTCTCACCGGGGAGCTGTTTTTT	CASRDLALTGELFF
TRBJ2-3	TRBD2	16	.	TRBV13	TGTGCCAGCAGCTTAAACCTAGCGGCAAGCACAGATACGCAGTATTTT	CASSLNLAASTDTQYF
TRBJ1-1	TRBD1	15	.	TRBV6-7	TGTGCCAGCAGTTGGCAACAGGGGGGGAACACTGAAGCTTTCTTT	CASSWQQGGNTEAFF
TRBJ1-5	TRBD1	15	.	TRBV25-1	TGTGCCAGCAGTGAAGGACAGGGGCAGGGCCAGCCCCAGCATTTT	CASSEGQGQGQPQHF
TRBJ2-7	.	13	.	TRBV11-2	TGTGCCAGCAGCTCGGGACCGTCCTACGAGCAGTACTTC	CASSSGPSYEQYF
TRBJ2-7	.	13	.	TRBV19	TGTGCCACCCGACCGGACATGACCTACGAGCAGTACTTC	CATRPDMTYEQYF
TRBJ1-1	.	11	few	TRBV19	TGTGCCAGTAGTAAGAGGGCTGAAGCTTTCTTT	CASSKRAEAFF
TRBJ2-7	TRBD2	16	.	TRBV9	TGTGCCAGCAGCCCCTCGGGGGCTAGCGGGAACCACGAGCAGTACTTC	CASSPSGASGNHEQYF
TRBJ1-3	.	13	.	TRBV1	TGCACCAGCTGCCAGGGAGGGTGGAACACCATATATTTT	CTSCQGGWNTIYF
TRBJ2-7	TRBD2	14	.	TRBV27	TGTGCCAGCAGTTGGGGGGGAACGGGCTACGAGCAGTACTTC	CASSWGGTGYEQYF
TRBJ2-1	TRBD1	13	.	TRBV28	TGTGCCAGCAGTTTGGACAGGGACAATGAGCAGTTCTTC	CASSLDRDNEQFF
TRBJ2-5	.	16	once	TRBV7-9	TGTGCCAGCAGCCCACCTCGGGGCAGGGAAGGGGAGACCCAGTACTTC	CASSPPRGREGETQYF
TRBJ2-5	TRBD1	15	.	TRBV7-2	TGTGCCAGCAGCTTAGGACAGGGGGCTAGAGAGACCCAGTACTTC	CASSLGQGARETQYF
TRBJ2-5	.	16	.	TRBV21-1	TGTGCCAGCAGCAAACCCCAGGACAGGCCTCAAGAGACCCAGTACTTC	CASSKPQDRPQETQYF
TRBJ2-5	TRBD1	18	.	TRBV9	TGTGCCAGCAGCGCCCCTCGGGACAGGCTGGACGGCCAAGAGACCCAGTACTTC	CASSAPRDRLDGQETQYF
TRBJ1-4	.	17	.	TRBV21-1	TGTGCCAGCAGCCCCCGGCACGTGACAGGGGTAGGCGAAAAACTGTTTTTT	CASSPRHVTGVGEKLFF
TRBJ2-1	TRBD2	19	.	TRBV7-3	TGTGCCAGCAGCTTAATTGCAACTGCCGTGGGACTAGCCACAGGGGAGCAGTTCTTC	CASSLIATAVGLATGEQFF
TRBJ2-1	TRBD1	15	.	TRBV4-2	TGTGCCAGCAGCCAGGACAGGAGCTCCTACAATGAGCAGTTCTTC	CASSQDRSSYNEQFF
TRBJ2-1	.	14	.	TRBV5-1	TGCGCCAGCAGCCCCGGAGGCCTAGACAATGAGCAGTTCTTC	CASSPGGLDNEQFF
TRBJ2-7	.	13	.	TRBV5-1	TGCGCCAGCAGCTTGGCCGTGGCCTACGAGCAGTACTTC	CASSLAVAYEQYF
TRBJ2-1	.	14	.	TRBV4-3	TGCGCCAGCAGCCTGGGCGGGCGGTACAATGAGCAGTTCTTC	CASSLGGRYNEQFF
TRBJ2-5	TRBD1	15	.	TRBV6-1	TGTGCCAGCAGTGAAAAAAACAGGGGGACAGAGACCCAGTACTTC	CASSEKNRGTETQYF
TRBJ2-2	.	13	.	TRBV6-5	TGTGCCAGCAGGGCCTGGGGGGCCGGTGAGCTGTTTTTT	CASRAWGAGELFF
TRBJ2-7	.	14	.	TRBV11-2	TGTGCCAGCAGCTTAGGCCCCCTCGGTTACGAGCAGTACTTC	CASSLGPLGYEQYF
TRBJ2-6	.	16	.	TRBV27	TGTGCCAGCAGTCCAATACAGGTCTCTGGGGCCAACGTCCTGACTTTC	CASSPIQVSGANVLTF
TRBJ2-7	.	19	.	TRBV21-1	TGTGCCAGCTGGCTAGGTGTAGCGGGAGGTCCCTCTTTACGCTACGAGCAGTACTTC	CASWLGVAGGPSLRYEQYF
TRBJ2-7	.	18	.	TRBV4-1	TGCGCCAGCAGCCAAGCAGGGGGGGCGGGAGGCCTATCCTACGAGCAGTACTTC	CASSQAGGAGGLSYEQYF
TRBJ1-1	.	12	few	TRBV1	TGCACCAGCACCGGGCGAAACACTGAAGCTTTCTTT	CTSTGRNTEAFF
TRBJ2-7	.	12	few	TRBV10-2	TGCGCCAGCAGTGAAGGCTCCTACGAGCAGTACTTC	CASSEGSYEQYF
TRBJ2-2	TRBD2	19	.	TRBV7-9	TGTGCCAGCAGCCGTCATGCGGGACTAGCGGGAGATAACACCGGGGAGCTGTTTTTT	CASSRHAGLAGDNTGELFF
TRBJ1-3	.	14	.	TRBV21-1	TGTGCCACCTTAAAACCCCTCGCTGGAAACACCATATATTTT	CATLKPLAGNTIYF
TRBJ1-2	.	13	.	TRBV5-8	TGTGCCAGCAGCTTGGCGTGGGCCGTCGGTCCCACCTTC	CASSLAWAVGPTF
TRBJ2-7	.	12	.	TRBV5-6	TGTGCCAGCAGCTTGTATCCTAGCGAGCAGTACTTC	CASSLYPSEQYF
TRBJ2-5	.	15	.	TRBV7-8	TGTGCCAGCAGCTTAGGCGCGGGGAGATCAGAGACCCAGTACTTC	CASSLGAGRSETQYF
TRBJ2-7	TRBD2	19	.	TRBV4-1	TGCGCCAGCAGCCACTTTTCGGGACTAGCGGGAGCGAACTCCTACGAGCAGTACTTC	CASSHFSGLAGANSYEQYF
TRBJ2-4	.	16	.	TRBV29-1	TGCAGCGTCGCGACCAGAGAGACAGGGAGGGGAAACATTCAGTACTTC	CSVATRETGRGNIQYF
TRBJ2-7	.	15	.	TRBV6-6	TGTGCCAGCAGTTACTCTTCAGGGTATATCTACGAGCAGTACTTC	CASSYSSGYIYEQYF
TRBJ1-1	.	12	.	TRBV9	TGTGCCAGCAGTGGGGCGAACACTGAAGCTTTCTTT	CASSGANTEAFF
TRBJ1-5	.	14	.	TRBV28	TGTGCCAGCAGTTTATATTCCAGAAATCAGCCCCAGCATTTT	CASSLYSRNQPQHF
TRBJ2-2	.	11	.	TRBV9	TGTGCCAGCACCGACACCGGGGAGCTGTTTTTT	CASTDTGELFF
TRBJ1-1	.	14	.	TRBV18	TGTGCCAGCTCACCACCAGGAGGGAACACTGAAGCTTTCTTT	CASSPPGGNTEAFF
TRBJ2-1	.	13	once	TRBV5-1	TGCGCCAGTAGCGTAGGCGGTTACAATGAGCAGTTCTTC	CASSVGGYNEQFF
TRBJ2-7	TRBD2	20	once	TRBV19	TGTGCCAGTAGTATCCAGGCCGCTAGCGGGAGCGTAAAGAGGTCCTACGAGCAGTACTTC	CASSIQAASGSVKRSYEQYF
TRBJ2-1	TRBD2	16	.	TRBV4-3	TGCGCCAGCAGCCAAGATTTGGGCGGGAGACCCAATGAGCAGTTCTTC	CASSQDLGGRPNEQFF
TRBJ2-7	TRBD1	15	.	TRBV6-1	TGTGCCAGCAGATGGGGACAGGCGGTTTTATACGAGCAGTACTTC	CASRWGQAVLYEQYF
TRBJ2-3	.	16	.	TRBV7-9	TGTGCCAGCAGCCCCATGTCCCGCTCTAGCACAGATACGCAGTATTTT	CASSPMSRSSTDTQYF